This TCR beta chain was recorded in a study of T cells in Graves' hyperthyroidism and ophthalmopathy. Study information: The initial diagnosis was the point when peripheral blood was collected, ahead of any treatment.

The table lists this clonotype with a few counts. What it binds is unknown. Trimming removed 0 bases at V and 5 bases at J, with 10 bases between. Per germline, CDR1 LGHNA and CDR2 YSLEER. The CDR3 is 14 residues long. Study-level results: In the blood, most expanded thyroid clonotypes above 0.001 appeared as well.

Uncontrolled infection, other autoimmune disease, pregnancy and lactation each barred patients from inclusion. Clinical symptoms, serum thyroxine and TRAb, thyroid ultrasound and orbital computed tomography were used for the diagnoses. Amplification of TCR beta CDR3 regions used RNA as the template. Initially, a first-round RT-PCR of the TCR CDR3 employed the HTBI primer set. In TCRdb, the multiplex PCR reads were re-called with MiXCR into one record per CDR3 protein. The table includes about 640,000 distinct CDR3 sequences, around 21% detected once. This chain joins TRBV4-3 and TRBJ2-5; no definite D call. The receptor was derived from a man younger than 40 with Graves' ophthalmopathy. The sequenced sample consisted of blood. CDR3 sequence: CASSQERVSETQYF. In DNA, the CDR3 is TGCGCCAGCAGCCAAGAACGGGTATCGGAGACCCAGTACTTC.